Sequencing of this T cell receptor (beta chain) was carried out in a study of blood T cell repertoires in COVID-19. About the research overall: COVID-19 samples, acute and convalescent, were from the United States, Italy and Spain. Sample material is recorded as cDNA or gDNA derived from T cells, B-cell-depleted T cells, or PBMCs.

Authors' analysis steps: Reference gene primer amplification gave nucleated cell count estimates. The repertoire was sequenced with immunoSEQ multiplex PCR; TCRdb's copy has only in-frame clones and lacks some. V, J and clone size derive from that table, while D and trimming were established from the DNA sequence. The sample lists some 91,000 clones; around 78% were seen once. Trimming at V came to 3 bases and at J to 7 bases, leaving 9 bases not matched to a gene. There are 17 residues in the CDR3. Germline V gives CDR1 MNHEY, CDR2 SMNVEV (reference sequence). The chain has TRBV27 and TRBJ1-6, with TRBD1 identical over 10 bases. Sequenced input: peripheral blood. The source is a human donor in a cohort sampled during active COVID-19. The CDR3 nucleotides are TGTGCCAGCAGTTTCCAGGTGAAGACAGGGGGCAATTCACCCCTCCACTTT. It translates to CASSFQVKTGGNSPLHF.